The 13 T cell receptor beta chains given below trace back to one sample, sequenced in a study of blood T cells in healthy people across ages. A J-beta primer mix and a sample-barcoded 5' primer were used in a second PCR of about 6 to 12 cycles. TCRdb processed the 5' RACE reads anew with MiXCR; each CDR3 protein has one entry. The profile shows hundreds of thousands of distinct CDR3 sequences, about 25% of them singletons. This sample was also put to use in a study of T cells of mothers and their children.

The material sequenced was blood. These receptors were collected from a boy aged 5-17 years in good health.

The chain recombines TRBV11-2 with TRBJ2-3; D gene uncertain. Germline-derived CDR1 and CDR2 are SGHAT and FQNNGV. This CDR3 is 13 amino acids long. The V end was cut by 1 base, the J end by 4 bases, with 6 bases between. CDR3 DNA sequence: TGTGCCAGCAGCTTAGTAGCATCAGATACGCAGTATTTT. This encodes CASSLVASDTQYF.

This clonotype was seen a few times. The chain combines TRBV20-1 with TRBJ1-3; D possibly corresponds to TRBD1 (6 bases). The V end lost 6 bases, the J end lost 6 bases, and 15 bases lay between the germline ends. Germline CDR1 DFQATT, CDR2 SNEGSKA (reference sequence). The CDR3 runs 13 residues. As DNA, the CDR3 is TGCAGTGCAAAAGGGCAGGGGAAAAACACCATATATTTT. This sequence encodes CSAKGQGKNTIYF.

This chain connects TRBV11-3 to TRBJ2-3; 8 nucleotides align to TRBD2. The V and J ends lost 3 bases and 5 bases, in that order; junction bases with no gene match: 7. Per germline, CDR1 SGHNT and CDR2 YENEEA. The CDR3 runs 15 residues. The CDR3 DNA follows: TGTGCCAGCAGCTTTTCCGGAACTAGCGGAGATACGCAGTATTTT. Translated, it gives CASSFSGTSGDTQYF. The full variable domain, rest sourced from reference TRBV11-3 and TRBJ2-3, is EAGVVQSPRYKIIEKKQPVAFWCNPISGHNTLYWYLQNLGQGPELLIRYENEEAVDDSQLPKDRFSAERLKGVDSTLKIQPAELGDSAVYLCASSFSGTSGDTQYFGPGTRLTVL.

The CDR3 sequence: CASSQITGSYYTF. DNA of the CDR3: TGTGCCAGCAGCCAAATAACGGGGTCTTACTACACCTTC. V is TRBV7-2 and J is TRBJ1-2; D uncertain. Germline lookup yields CDR1 SGHTA and CDR2 FQGNSA. Trimming removed 5 bases from V and 10 bases from J, with 17 bases in between. The CDR3 is 13 residues long.

This chain connects TRBV6-6 to TRBJ1-6; TRBD1 agrees at 7 bases. Germline V CDR1 and CDR2: MNHNY, SVGAGI (reference sequence). Unmatched junction bases numbered 5, after V lost 2 bases and J lost 10 bases. The CDR3 covers 14 residues. This chain's CDR3 is CASSYDRAQSPLHF. In nucleotides, the CDR3 is TGTGCCAGCAGTTACGACAGGGCCCAGTCACCCCTCCACTTT.

This clonotype was counted between two and nine times. The V call is TRBV29-1, the J call TRBJ2-7, with 9 positions matching TRBD2. The V and J ends lost 5 bases and 5 bases, in that order; junction bases with no gene match: 13. From germline, CDR1 is SQVTM and CDR2 ANQGSEA. The CDR3 length is 15 residues. The CDR3 DNA is TGCAGCGTTCAGATTAGCGGGAGAGTGGAGGACGAGCAGTACTTC. Translated: CSVQISGRVEDEQYF.

The chain couples TRBV3-1 to TRBJ2-1, with 7 bases that match TRBD2. The J segment lost 0 bases and the V segment lost 4 bases, leaving 9 bases of the junction unmatched. There are 17 residues in the CDR3. CDR1 and CDR2 (germline): LGHDT, YNNKEL (reference sequence). For the CDR3, the DNA is TGTGCCAGCAGCCGCGCCGGGCTAGCGGACTCCTACAATGAGCAGTTCTTC. Amino acids: CASSRAGLADSYNEQFF.

This clonotype was counted many times. V gene TRBV3-1 combines with J gene TRBJ2-2; TRBD2 aligns across 8 bases. The CDR3 totals 15 residues. CDR1 is LGHDT, CDR2 YNNKEL, per germline (reference sequence). The J segment lost 5 bases and the V segment lost 1 base, leaving 3 bases of the junction unmatched. CDR3 bases: TGTGCCAGCAGCCAAGTACTAGCGGATACCGGGGAGCTGTTTTTT. Translated, it gives CASSQVLADTGELFF.

V is TRBV2 and J is TRBJ1-1; 7 bases map to TRBD1. The CDR3 loop spans 14 amino acids. Per germline, CDR1 SNHLY and CDR2 FYNNEI. V lost 8 bases to trimming and J lost 3 bases; unmatched junction nucleotides: 9. The CDR3 DNA is TGTGCCAGCGTTGAAGACAGGGTTTACACTGAAGCTTTCTTT. It yields the protein CASVEDRVYTEAFF. Based on the CDR3 plus reference TRBV2 and TRBJ1-1, the full variable domain is EPEVTQTPSHQVTQMGQEVILRCVPISNHLYFYWYRQILGQKVEFLVSFYNNEISEKSEIFDDQFSVERPDGSNFTLKIRSTKLEDSAMYFCASVEDRVYTEAFFGQGTRLTVV.

This clonotype was observed a handful of times. The chain couples TRBV7-2 to TRBJ2-5, with D uncertain. The CDR3 length is 13 residues. Germline-derived CDR1 and CDR2 are SGHTA and FQGNSA. V lost 6 bases, J lost 4 bases, and 12 bases lay in between. CDR3 DNA sequence: TGTGCCAGCAGTCAAGAGAGCCTAGAGACCCAGTACTTC. Translating gives CASSQESLETQYF.

In its sample, this clonotype was seen a few times. The chain is built from TRBV2 and TRBJ2-5; weak D call: TRBD1 (6 bases). CDR1 is SNHLY and CDR2 is FYNNEI in the germline V gene. The length of the CDR3 is 15 residues. V was pared by 6 bases and J by 5 bases, with 19 bases between. This chain's CDR3 is CASRVTGSRRETQYF. The CDR3 nucleotides are TGTGCCAGCAGGGTTACAGGGAGTCGCAGGGAGACCCAGTACTTC.

The chain joins TRBV27 to TRBJ1-6; TRBD1 is a possible D gene (5 bases). Germline CDR1 and CDR2: MNHEY and SMNVEV (reference sequence). This CDR3 is built from 15 residues. The ends were cut back, 2 bases at V and 9 bases at J, with 14 bases in the middle. The CDR3 DNA reads TGTGCCAGCAGTTTAGTAAACAGGTTCGGTTCACCCCTCCACTTT. The encoded protein is CASSLVNRFGSPLHF.

The sample holds many counts of this clonotype. This sequence joins TRBV7-2 and TRBJ2-3; TRBD1 is a possible D gene (6 bases). The CDR3 is 16 amino acids. Germline CDR1 reads SGHTA; CDR2 reads FQGNSA. V was cut by 5 bases and J by 5 bases, with 20 bases left in between. The CDR3 sequence is CASSLQGGTQGDTQYF. The CDR3 DNA is TGTGCCAGCAGCCTACAGGGTGGGACACAGGGAGATACGCAGTATTTT.